This T cell receptor (beta chain) derives from a study of Graves' ophthalmopathy and Graves' hyperthyroidism. The study amplified TCR beta CDR3 regions using RNA transcripts. Second-round multiplex PCR came after a first-round RT-PCR that employed HTBI primers. TCRdb redid the calling of the multiplex PCR reads with MiXCR, one entry per CDR3 protein. The repertoire has over a million distinct CDR3 sequences, approximately 35% of them found once; the top ten carry approximately 12%. Other autoimmune diseases, uncontrolled infections, pregnancy or lactation led to the exclusion of patients. The CDR3 contains 14 residues. The J segment lost 5 bases and the V segment lost 5 bases, leaving 9 bases of the junction unmatched. Germline V gene data show CDR1 as SEHNR and CDR2 as FQNEAQ (reference sequence).

This receptor was identified in an adult man with Graves' hyperthyroidism. V is TRBV7-9 and J is TRBJ2-7, with 7 bases lining up with TRBD1. Sequencing input: peripheral blood or thyroid tissue (not recorded which). The CDR3 sequence: CASSRPRQGHEQYF. CDR3 bases: TGTGCCAGCAGCCGCCCTCGACAGGGCCACGAGCAGTACTTC.